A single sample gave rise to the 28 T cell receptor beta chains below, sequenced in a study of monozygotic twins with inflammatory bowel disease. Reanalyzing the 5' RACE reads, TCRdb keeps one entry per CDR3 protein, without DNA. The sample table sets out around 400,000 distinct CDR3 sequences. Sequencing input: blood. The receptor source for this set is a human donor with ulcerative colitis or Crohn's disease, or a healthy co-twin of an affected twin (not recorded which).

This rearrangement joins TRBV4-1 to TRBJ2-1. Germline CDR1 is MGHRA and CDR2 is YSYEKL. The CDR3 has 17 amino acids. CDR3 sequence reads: CASSPLLVGVSYNEQFF.

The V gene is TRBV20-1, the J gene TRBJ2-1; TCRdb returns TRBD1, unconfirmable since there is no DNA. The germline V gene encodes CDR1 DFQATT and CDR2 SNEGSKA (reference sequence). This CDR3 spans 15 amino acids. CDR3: CSASALTQPYNEQFF.

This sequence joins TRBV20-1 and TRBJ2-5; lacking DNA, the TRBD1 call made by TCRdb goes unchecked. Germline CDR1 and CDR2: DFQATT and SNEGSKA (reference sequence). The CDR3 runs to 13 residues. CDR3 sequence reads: CSASGGEVETQYF.

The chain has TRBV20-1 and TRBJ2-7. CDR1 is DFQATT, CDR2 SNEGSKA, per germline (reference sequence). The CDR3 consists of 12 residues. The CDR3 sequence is CSASGSTYEQYF.

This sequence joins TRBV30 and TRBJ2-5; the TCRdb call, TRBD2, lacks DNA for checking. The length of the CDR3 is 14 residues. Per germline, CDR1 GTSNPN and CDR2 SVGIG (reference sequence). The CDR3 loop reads CAWRKRVLQETQYF.

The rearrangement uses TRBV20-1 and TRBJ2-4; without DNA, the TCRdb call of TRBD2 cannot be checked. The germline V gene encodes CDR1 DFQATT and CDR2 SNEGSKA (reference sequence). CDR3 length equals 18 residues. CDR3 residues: CSARGVAGGVDIKNIQYF.

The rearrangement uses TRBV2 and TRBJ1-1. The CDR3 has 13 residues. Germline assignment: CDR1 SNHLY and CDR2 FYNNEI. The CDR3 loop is CASRQGGGTEAFF. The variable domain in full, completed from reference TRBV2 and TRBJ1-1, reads EPEVTQTPSHQVTQMGQEVILRCVPISNHLYFYWYRQILGQKVEFLVSFYNNEISEKSEIFDDQFSVERPDGSNFTLKIRSTKLEDSAMYFCASRQGGGTEAFFGQGTRLTVV.

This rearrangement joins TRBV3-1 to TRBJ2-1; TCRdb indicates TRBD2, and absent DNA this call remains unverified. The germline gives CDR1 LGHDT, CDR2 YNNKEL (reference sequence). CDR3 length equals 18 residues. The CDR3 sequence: CASSQVLLTASGSNEQFF.

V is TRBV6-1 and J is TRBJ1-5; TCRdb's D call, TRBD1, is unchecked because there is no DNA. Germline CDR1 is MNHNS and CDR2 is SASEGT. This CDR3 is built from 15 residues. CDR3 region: CASNVRRTSNQPQHF.

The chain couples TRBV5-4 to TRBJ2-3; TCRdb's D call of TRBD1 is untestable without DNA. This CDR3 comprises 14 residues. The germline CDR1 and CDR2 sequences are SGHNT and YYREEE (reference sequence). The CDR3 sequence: CASSSTGGKDTQYF.

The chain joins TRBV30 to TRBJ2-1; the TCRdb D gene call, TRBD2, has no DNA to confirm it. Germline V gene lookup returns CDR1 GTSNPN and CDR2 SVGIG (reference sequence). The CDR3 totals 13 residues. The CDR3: CAWSVRRHNEQFF.

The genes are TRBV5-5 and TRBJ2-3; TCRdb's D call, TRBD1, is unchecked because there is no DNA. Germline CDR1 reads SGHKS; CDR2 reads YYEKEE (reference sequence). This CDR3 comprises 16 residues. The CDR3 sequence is CASSLAGQGITDTQYF.

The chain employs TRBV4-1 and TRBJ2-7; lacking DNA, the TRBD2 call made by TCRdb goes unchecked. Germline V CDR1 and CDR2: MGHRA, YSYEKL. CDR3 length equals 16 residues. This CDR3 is CASSQEWRVVAYEQYF.

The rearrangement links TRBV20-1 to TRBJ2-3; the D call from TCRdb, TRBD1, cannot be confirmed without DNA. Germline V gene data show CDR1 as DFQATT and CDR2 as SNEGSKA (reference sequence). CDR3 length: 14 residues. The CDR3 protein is CSAPGAGAADTQYF.

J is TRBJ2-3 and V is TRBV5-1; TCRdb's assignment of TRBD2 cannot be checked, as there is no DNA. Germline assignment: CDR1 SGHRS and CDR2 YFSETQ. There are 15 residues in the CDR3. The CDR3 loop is CASRKGERVENTQYF.

The CDR3 sequence is CAWKLGTGVAGYTF. The chain is built from TRBV30 and TRBJ1-2; TCRdb selects TRBD1, and the lack of DNA leaves this call unchecked. This CDR3 has 14 amino acids. Germline V gene lookup returns CDR1 GTSNPN and CDR2 SVGIG (reference sequence).

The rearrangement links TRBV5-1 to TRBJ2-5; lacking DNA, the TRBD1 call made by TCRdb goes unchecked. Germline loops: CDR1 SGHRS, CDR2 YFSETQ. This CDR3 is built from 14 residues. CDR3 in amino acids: CASSLIQGQETQYF.

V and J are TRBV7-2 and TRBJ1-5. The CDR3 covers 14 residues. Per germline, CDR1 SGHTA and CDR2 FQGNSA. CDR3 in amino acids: CASSLGSKGQPQHF.

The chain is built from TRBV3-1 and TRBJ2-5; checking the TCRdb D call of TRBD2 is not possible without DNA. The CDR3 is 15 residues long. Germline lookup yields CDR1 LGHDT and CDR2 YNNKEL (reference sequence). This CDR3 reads CASSWAGLQQETQYF.

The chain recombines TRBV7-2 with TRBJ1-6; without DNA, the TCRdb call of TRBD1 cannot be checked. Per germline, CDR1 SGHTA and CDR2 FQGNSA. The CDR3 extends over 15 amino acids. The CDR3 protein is CASSPLGQGRSPLHF.

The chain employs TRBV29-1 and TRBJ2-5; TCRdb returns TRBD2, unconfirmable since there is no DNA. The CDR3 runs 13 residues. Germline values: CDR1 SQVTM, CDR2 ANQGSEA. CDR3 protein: CSVPGAHQGTQYF.

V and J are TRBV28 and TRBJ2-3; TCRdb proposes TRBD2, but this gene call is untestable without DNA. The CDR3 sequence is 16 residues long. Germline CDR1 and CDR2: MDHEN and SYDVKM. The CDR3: CASSLWSSSGTDTQYF.

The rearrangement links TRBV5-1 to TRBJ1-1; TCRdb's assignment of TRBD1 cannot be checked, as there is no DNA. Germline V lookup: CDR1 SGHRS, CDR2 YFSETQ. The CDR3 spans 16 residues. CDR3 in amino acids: CASRRGDTRLNTEAFF.

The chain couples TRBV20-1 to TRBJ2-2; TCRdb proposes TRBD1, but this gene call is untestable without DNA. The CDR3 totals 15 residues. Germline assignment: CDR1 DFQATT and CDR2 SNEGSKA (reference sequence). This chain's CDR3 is CSASSQGVNTGELFF.

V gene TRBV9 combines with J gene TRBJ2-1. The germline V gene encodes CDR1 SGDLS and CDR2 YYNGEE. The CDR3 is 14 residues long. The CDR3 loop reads CASSPGRAYNEQFF.

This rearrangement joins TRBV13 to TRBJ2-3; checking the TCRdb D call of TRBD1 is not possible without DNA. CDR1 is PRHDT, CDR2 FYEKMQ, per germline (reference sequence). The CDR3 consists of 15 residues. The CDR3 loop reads CASSLQGMRSDTQYF.

CDR3: CASSLLAGGRHEPFF. V is TRBV5-1 and J is TRBJ2-1; TCRdb's D gene call, TRBD2, goes unchecked for lack of DNA. The CDR3 has 15 residues. CDR1 is SGHRS, CDR2 YFSETQ, per germline.

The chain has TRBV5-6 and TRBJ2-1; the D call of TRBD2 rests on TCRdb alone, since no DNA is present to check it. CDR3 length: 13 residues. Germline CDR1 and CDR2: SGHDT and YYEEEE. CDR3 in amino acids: CASSRGRANEQFF.